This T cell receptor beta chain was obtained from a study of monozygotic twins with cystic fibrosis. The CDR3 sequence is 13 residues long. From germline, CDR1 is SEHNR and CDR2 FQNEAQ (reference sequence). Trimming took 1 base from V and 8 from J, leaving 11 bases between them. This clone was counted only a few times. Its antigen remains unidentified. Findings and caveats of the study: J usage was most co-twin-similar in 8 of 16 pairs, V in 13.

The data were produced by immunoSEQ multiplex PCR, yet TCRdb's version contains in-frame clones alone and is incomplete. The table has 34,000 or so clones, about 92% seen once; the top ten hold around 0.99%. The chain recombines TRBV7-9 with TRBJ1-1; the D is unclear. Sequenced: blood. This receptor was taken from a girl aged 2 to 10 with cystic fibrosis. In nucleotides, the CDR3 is TGTGCCAGCAGCTTAGACAGCAGCGCCGAAGCTTTCTTT. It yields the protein CASSLDSSAEAFF.